The next 21 T cell receptor beta chains were all read from a single sample in a study of blood T cells in healthy people across ages. Through a sample-barcoded 5' primer and a J-beta primer mix, a second PCR was run for roughly 7 to 11 cycles. TCRdb reprocessed the 5' RACE reads via MiXCR and lists one record per CDR3 protein. The repertoire has about 1.5 million distinct CDR3 sequences, about 42% of them found once; the top ten carry around 4%. Sequenced: blood. These receptors all come from a woman in her late teens or twenties in good health.

The chain is built from TRBV12-3 or TRBV12-4 and TRBJ2-7; tentative D call: TRBD1 (6 bases). CDR3 length: 13 amino acids. V dropped 7 bases and J dropped 7 bases, with 17 bases sitting between them. Here the CDR3 DNA reads TGTGCCAGCACCCAGAGAGGGGGTGAGGAGCAGTACTTC. Translating it yields CASTQRGGEEQYF.

This clonotype was seen more than once but under ten times. The V call is TRBV4-1, the J call TRBJ2-3; no definite D call. The germline gives CDR1 MGHRA, CDR2 YSYEKL. This CDR3 is built from 15 residues. Trimming took 4 bases from V and 1 from J, leaving 12 bases between them. DNA of the CDR3: TGCGCCAGCAGCCGTCCCACGAGAGGCACAGATACGCAGTATTTT. Translation: CASSRPTRGTDTQYF.

The chain recombines TRBV20-1 with TRBJ2-1; D gene ambiguous. Judging by the DNA end, TRBJ2-7 fits better; the J call may be wrong. The CDR3 consists of 14 residues. Germline assignment: CDR1 DFQATT and CDR2 SNEGSKA (reference sequence). Here the CDR3 reads CSASRATSYNEQYF. DNA of the CDR3: TGCAGTGCTAGCCGGGCTACCTCCTACAATGAGCAGTACTTC.

The V and J genes are TRBV27 and TRBJ2-1, with a tentative D call TRBD1 (5 bases). Germline-derived CDR1 and CDR2 are MNHEY and SMNVEV (reference sequence). V was clipped by 7 bases and J by 1 base, with 17 bases between them. The CDR3 extends over 16 amino acids. The CDR3 sequence: CASTRSAGSSYNEQFF. The CDR3 DNA follows: TGTGCCAGCACTCGATCCGCAGGGTCTTCCTACAATGAGCAGTTCTTC.

The chain employs TRBV7-9 and TRBJ2-5, with a possible D match to TRBD2 (5 bases). V lost 4 bases to trimming and J lost 2 bases, with 11 bases between them. The CDR3 runs to 14 residues. CDR1 and CDR2 (germline): SEHNR, FQNEAQ (reference sequence). CDR3 loop: CASSWRTDQETQYF. The CDR3 DNA is TGTGCCAGCAGCTGGAGGACGGATCAAGAGACCCAGTACTTC.

The rearrangement uses TRBV28 and TRBJ2-7; 7 bases line up with TRBD1. Germline loops: CDR1 MDHEN, CDR2 SYDVKM. This CDR3 is 16 amino acids long. After removal of 8 bases from V and 7 bases from J, the junction contained 20 bases not matched to a gene. The CDR3 sequence is CASGTGGYRGIREQYF. The CDR3 region has the DNA TGTGCCAGCGGTACTGGTGGGTACAGGGGTATTCGGGAGCAGTACTTC.

The table lists this clonotype with a few counts. The CDR3, as DNA: TGCAGTGCCCACGCACCCGGGGATACGCAGTATTTT. It encodes CSAHAPGDTQYF. The gene calls are TRBV20-1 and TRBJ2-3; D is unclear. The CDR3 covers 12 residues. Germline V lookup: CDR1 DFQATT, CDR2 SNEGSKA (reference sequence). The V end lost 6 bases, the J end lost 6 bases, and 13 bases lay between the germline ends.

The gene calls are TRBV12-3 or TRBV12-4 and TRBJ2-5; D remains unclear. The CDR3 sequence is 17 residues long. Trimming left V 1 base short and J 0 bases short, with 15 bases between. The CDR3 protein is CASSLGPITPNQETQYF. The CDR3 nucleotides are TGTGCCAGCAGTTTAGGGCCAATTACTCCAAACCAAGAGACCCAGTACTTC.

The chain is built from TRBV10-2 and TRBJ1-5; a possible D gene is TRBD1 (6 bases). There are 15 residues in the CDR3. CDR1 WSHSY and CDR2 SAAADI come from the germline V gene. Between the trimmed V and J ends, which lost 5 bases and 3 bases, there was a span of 14 bases. The CDR3: CASSKGQAPNQPQHF. Here the CDR3 DNA reads TGCGCCAGCAGTAAGGGACAAGCTCCCAATCAGCCCCAGCATTTT.

As regards this clonotype: At one end, the junction sequence differs from germline, possibly due to a read error. The chain recombines TRBV3-1 with TRBJ2-5; tentatively, D is TRBD2 (6 bases). Per the germline V gene, CDR1 is LGHDT and CDR2 is YNNKEL (reference sequence). The CDR3 consists of 13 residues. In nucleotides, the CDR3 is TGTGCCACCGGAGGAGGGTTGGTAGAGAACCAGTACTTC. This codes for CATGGGLVENQYF.

This chain's CDR3 is CASSMGSRGYTF. For the CDR3, the DNA is TGTGCCAGCAGTATGGGATCTCGAGGCTACACCTTC. The chain links TRBV12-3 or TRBV12-4 to TRBJ1-2; D is uncertain. The CDR3 is made up of 12 amino acids. V lost 5 bases and J lost 8, with 12 bases in between.

With respect to this clonotype: A much larger clone is a single base away; this may be a read error. V gene TRBV11-3 combines with J gene TRBJ2-7, with D perhaps matching TRBD2 (6 bases). Per the germline V gene, CDR1 is SGHNT and CDR2 is YENEEA. Between the trimmed V and J ends, which lost 4 bases and 7 bases, there was a span of 14 bases. This CDR3 is built from 13 residues. CDR3 nucleotide sequence: TGTGCCAGCAGCTCTGGGACTTACAATGAGCAGTACTTC. Its protein product is CASSSGTYNEQYF.

This sequence joins TRBV25-1 and TRBJ2-1; no clear D. The CDR3 is made up of 17 amino acids. V gave up 4 bases and J gave up 5 bases, with 21 bases separating them. From germline, CDR1 is MGHDK and CDR2 SYGVNS. In nucleotides, the CDR3 is TGTGCCAGCAGTGCGCGACGGCCCCTCAACCCGGACAATGAGCAGTTCTTC. Its protein product is CASSARRPLNPDNEQFF.

The chain employs TRBV4-2 and TRBJ2-7, with D possibly TRBD1 on 5 matching bases. The length of the CDR3 is 13 residues. Germline CDR1 reads LGHNA; CDR2 reads YNFKEQ. Trimming stripped 2 bases from V and 4 bases from J, with 9 bases between. As DNA, the CDR3 is TGTGCCAGCAGCCAATCGACAGAATACGAGCAGTACTTC. This codes for CASSQSTEYEQYF.

This clonotype was counted only a few times. The chain combines TRBV7-6 with TRBJ1-1; tentative D call: TRBD1 (6 bases). CDR1 and CDR2 (germline): SGHVS, FNYEAQ. This CDR3 contains 14 residues. V lost 2 bases to trimming and J lost 4 bases, with 11 bases between them. The CDR3 reads CASSLSGDRTEAFF. CDR3 DNA: TGTGCCAGCAGCTTATCAGGGGATCGCACTGAAGCTTTCTTT.

This clonotype was counted a few times. The chain links TRBV9 to TRBJ2-1, with D perhaps assigned TRBD1 or TRBD2 (6 bases each). With 4 bases removed from V and 8 bases from J, the gap between germline ends came to 13 bases. Germline values: CDR1 SGDLS, CDR2 YYNGEE. The CDR3 is 13 residues long. The CDR3 sequence is CASSQGPGDEQFF. As DNA, the CDR3 is TGTGCCAGCAGCCAGGGGCCGGGGGATGAGCAGTTCTTC.

This clonotype was found a few times. The rearrangement uses TRBV20-1 and TRBJ2-1, with 15 bases fitting TRBD2. Germline lookup yields CDR1 DFQATT and CDR2 SNEGSKA (reference sequence). The CDR3 totals 16 residues. V was pared by 4 bases and J by 7 bases, with 8 bases of the junction left unmatched. CDR3 protein: CSANPGTSGGLNEQFF. The CDR3 coding sequence is TGCAGTGCTAATCCCGGGACTAGCGGGGGGTTGAATGAGCAGTTCTTC.

The rearrangement links TRBV18 to TRBJ2-1; 13 positions agree with TRBD2. Per germline, CDR1 KGHSH and CDR2 LQKENI. Trimming removed 4 bases from V and 5 bases from J; junction bases left unmatched: 17. The CDR3 totals 20 residues. The CDR3 sequence: CASSLTTSGGRPKNNNEQFF. The CDR3 DNA reads as TGTGCCAGCTCACTCACGACTAGCGGGGGGCGACCAAAGAATAACAATGAGCAGTTCTTC.

This clonotype was found many times. This chain links TRBV2 with TRBJ2-2, with a weak D call TRBD2 (6 bases). Trimming removed 2 bases at V and 3 bases at J, with 10 bases between. Germline V gene sequence: CDR1 SNHLY, CDR2 FYNNEI. This CDR3 has 15 residues. The CDR3 DNA follows: TGTGCCAGCAGTGAAAACGGGAGATACACCGGGGAGCTGTTTTTT. It translates to CASSENGRYTGELFF.

This clonotype came up a few times. This chain joins TRBV21-1 and TRBJ2-7; the DNA was not used to check the table's D call, TRBD1. TRBV21-1 is noted as a pseudogene. The CDR3 has 15 amino acids. CDR3 region: CASSKEGLQGVEQYF. The CDR3 DNA reads as TGTGCCAGCAGCAAAGAGGGTTTACAGGGTGTCGAGCAGTACTTC.

The chain joins TRBV10-3 to TRBJ1-5; 7 nucleotides align to TRBD1. Per the germline V gene, CDR1 is ENHRY and CDR2 is SYGVKD. V lost 0 bases to trimming and J lost 2 bases; unmatched junction nucleotides: 4. The length of the CDR3 is 16 residues. The CDR3 nucleotides are TGTGCCATCAGTGAGTCAGGGCAGGGGGGCAATCAGCCCCAGCATTTT. It is translated as CAISESGQGGNQPQHF.